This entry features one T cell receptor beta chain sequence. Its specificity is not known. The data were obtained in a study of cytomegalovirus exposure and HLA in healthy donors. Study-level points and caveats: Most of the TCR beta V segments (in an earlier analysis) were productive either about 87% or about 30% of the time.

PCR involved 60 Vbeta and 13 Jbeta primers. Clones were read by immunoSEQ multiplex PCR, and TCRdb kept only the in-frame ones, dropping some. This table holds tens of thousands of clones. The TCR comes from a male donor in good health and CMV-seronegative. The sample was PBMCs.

CDR3 DNA: TGTGCCAGCAGCAGCGGGAGGGCTTTTGAGACCCAGTACTTC. It yields the protein CASSSGRAFETQYF. This sequence joins TRBV7-3 and TRBJ2-5; 10 bases agree with TRBD2. Germline loops: CDR1 SGHTA, CDR2 FQGTGA. J gave up 5 bases and V 5 bases, and 5 bases lay outside the gene matches. The CDR3 contains 14 residues.